This TCR beta chain was identified during a study of PD-1 blockade in mismatch repair-deficient tumors. About the study: Patients had around 12 mismatch repair-deficient cancer types, all previously treated and progressing.

CDR3 length: 15 residues. Germline-derived CDR1 and CDR2 are SGHDT and YYEEEE. After removal of 2 bases from V and 2 bases from J, the junction contained 2 bases not matched to a gene. Study conclusions and caveats: Tumor-resident clones, often undetectable pretreatment in blood, expanded then contracted after pembrolizumab.

Clones were sequenced by immunoSEQ multiplex PCR, and TCRdb holds only the in-frame ones, with some missing. Of about 100,000 clones listed, 82% were seen once; the top ten hold 6.3%. Note on this clone: The target antigen is unknown.

TCR sequencing covered a few patients who responded to pembrolizumab. Source: peripheral blood, taken roughly eight months after starting pembrolizumab. The receptor's source is an adult with mismatch repair-deficient cancer. This sequence joins TRBV5-6 and TRBJ2-3; 10 nucleotides line up with TRBD2. CDR3 region: CASSFSGRITDTQYF. DNA for the CDR3: TGTGCCAGCAGCTTTAGCGGGAGGATCACAGATACGCAGTATTTT.